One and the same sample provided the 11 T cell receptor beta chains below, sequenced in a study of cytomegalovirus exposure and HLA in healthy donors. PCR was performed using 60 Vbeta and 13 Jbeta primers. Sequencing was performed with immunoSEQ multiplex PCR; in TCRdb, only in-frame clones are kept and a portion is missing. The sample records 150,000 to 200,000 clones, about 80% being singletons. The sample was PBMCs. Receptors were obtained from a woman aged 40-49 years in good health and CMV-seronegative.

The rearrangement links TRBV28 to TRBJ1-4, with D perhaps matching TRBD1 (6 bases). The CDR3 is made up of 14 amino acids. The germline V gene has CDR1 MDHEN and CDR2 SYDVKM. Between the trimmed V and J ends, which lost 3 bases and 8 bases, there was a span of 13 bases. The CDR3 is CASSFEGVREKLFF. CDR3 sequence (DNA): TGTGCCAGCAGTTTTGAGGGGGTAAGGGAAAAACTGTTTTTT.

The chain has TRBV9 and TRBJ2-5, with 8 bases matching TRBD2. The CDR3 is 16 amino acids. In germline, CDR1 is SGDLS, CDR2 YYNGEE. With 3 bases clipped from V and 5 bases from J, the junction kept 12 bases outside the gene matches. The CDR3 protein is CASSDPLGGGSETQYF. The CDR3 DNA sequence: TGTGCCAGCAGCGACCCCCTCGGGGGGGGCAGTGAGACCCAGTACTTC.

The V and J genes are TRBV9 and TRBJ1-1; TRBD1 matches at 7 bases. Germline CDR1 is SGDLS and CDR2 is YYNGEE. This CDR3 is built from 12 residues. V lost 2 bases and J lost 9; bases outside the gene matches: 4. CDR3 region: CASSVEGQKAFF. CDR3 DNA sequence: TGTGCCAGCAGCGTCGAGGGACAGAAAGCTTTCTTT. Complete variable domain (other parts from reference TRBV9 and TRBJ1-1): DSGVTQTPKHLITATGQRVTLRCSPRSGDLSVYWYQQSLDQGLQFLIQYYNGEERAKGNILERFSAQQFPDLHSELNLSSLELGDSALYFCASSVEGQKAFFGQGTRLTVV.

DNA for the CDR3: TGTGCCAGCAGATCTAGTGGGGAGGCTGGAAACACCATATATTTT. This translates into CASRSSGEAGNTIYF. The chain couples TRBV7-9 to TRBJ1-3; D gene ambiguous. The V gene lost 6 bases and the J gene lost 2 bases, with 14 bases spanning the gap. This CDR3 is 15 amino acids long. Germline loops: CDR1 SEHNR, CDR2 FQNEAQ (reference sequence).

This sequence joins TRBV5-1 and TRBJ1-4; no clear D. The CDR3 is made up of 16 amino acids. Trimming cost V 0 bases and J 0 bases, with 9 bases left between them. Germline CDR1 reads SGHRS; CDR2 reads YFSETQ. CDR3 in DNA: TGCGCCAGCAGCTTGGCCGCTAGCTCAACTAATGAAAAACTGTTTTTT. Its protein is CASSLAASSTNEKLFF.

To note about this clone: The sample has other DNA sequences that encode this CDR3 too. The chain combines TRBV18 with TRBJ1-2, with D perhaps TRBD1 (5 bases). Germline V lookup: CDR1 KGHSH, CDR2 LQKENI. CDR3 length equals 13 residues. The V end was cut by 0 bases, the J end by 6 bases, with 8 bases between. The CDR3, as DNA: TGTGCCAGCTCACCACCCCCCAGGGATGGCTACACCTTC. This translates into CASSPPPRDGYTF.

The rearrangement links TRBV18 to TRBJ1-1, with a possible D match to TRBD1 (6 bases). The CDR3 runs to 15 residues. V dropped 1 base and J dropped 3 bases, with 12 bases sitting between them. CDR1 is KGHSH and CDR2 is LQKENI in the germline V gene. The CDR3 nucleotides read TGTGCCAGCTCACCACAGGGAGGGGGAGACACTGAAGCTTTCTTT. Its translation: CASSPQGGGDTEAFF.

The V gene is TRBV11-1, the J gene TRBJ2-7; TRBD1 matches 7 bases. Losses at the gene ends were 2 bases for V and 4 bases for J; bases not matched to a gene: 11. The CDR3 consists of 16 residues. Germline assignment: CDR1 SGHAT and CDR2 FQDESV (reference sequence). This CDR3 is CASSLRSGTEDYEQYF. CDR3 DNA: TGTGCCAGCAGCTTAAGATCCGGGACAGAGGATTACGAGCAGTACTTC.

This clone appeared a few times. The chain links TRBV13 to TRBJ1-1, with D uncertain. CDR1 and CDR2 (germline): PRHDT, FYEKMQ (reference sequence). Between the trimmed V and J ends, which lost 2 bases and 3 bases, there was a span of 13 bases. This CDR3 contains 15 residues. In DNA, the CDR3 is TGTGCCAGCAGCTTACACACGGGAGAGTACACTGAAGCTTTCTTT. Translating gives CASSLHTGEYTEAFF.

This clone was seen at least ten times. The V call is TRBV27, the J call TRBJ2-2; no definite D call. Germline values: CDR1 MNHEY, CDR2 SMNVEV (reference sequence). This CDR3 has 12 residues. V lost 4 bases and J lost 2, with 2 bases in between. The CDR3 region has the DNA TGTGCCAGCAGTTCAAACACCGGGGAGCTGTTTTTT. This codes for CASSSNTGELFF.

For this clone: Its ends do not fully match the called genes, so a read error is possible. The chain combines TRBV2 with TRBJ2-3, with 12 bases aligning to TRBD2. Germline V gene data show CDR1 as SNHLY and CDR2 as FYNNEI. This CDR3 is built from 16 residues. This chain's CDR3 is CASSEGGLAGTDTQYF. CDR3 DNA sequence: TGTGCCAGCAGCGAAGGTGGACTAGCGGGAACAGATACGCAGTATTTT.